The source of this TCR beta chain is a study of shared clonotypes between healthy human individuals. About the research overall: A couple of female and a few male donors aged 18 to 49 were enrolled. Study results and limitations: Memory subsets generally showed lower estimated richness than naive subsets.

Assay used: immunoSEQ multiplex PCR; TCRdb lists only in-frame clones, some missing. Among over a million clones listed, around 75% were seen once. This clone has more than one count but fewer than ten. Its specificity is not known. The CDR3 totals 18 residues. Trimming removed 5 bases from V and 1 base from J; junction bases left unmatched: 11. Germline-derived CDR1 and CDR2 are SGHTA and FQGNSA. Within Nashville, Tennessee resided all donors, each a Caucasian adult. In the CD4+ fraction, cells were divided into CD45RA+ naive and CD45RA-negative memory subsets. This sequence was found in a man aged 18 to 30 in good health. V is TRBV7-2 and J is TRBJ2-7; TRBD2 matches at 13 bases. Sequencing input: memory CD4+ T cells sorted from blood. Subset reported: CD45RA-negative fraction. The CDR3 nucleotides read TGTGCCAGCAGCATCGGGCCCCGGACTAGCGGGAGTTCCTACGAGCAGTACTTC. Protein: CASSIGPRTSGSSYEQYF. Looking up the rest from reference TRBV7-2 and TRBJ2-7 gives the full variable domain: GAGVSQSPSNKVTEKGKDVELRCDPISGHTALYWYRQSLGQGLEFLIYFQGNSAPDKSGLPSDRFSAERTGGSVSTLTIQRTQQEDSAVYLCASSIGPRTSGSSYEQYFGPGTRLTVT.